The entry that follows covers one TCR beta chain sequence. Antigen: not known. The junction departs from the called germline gene at one end, perhaps through a read error. The data belong to a study of neurological immune-mediated disorders. Broader study findings: Private repertoires in all groups were suggested, as expanded clones shared no CDR3 amino acid sequences across subjects. Multiple sclerosis was found to have the least TCR clonal expansion, below healthy controls, and HTLV-1-associated myelopathy the most.

The method for making cDNA was 5'RACE, and it used 10-nucleotide random UMIs. MiXCR, applied by TCRdb to the 5' RACE reads, yields one record per CDR3 protein. The repertoire consists of tens of thousands of distinct CDR3 sequences, with about a tenth occurring once and the leading ten covering approximately 6.3%. The V gene's germline CDR1 is SGHRS and CDR2 YFSETQ. This CDR3 region has 14 residues. This clonotype originated in a woman aged 25 to 39 with HTLV-1-associated myelopathy (HAM/TSP). V gene TRBV5-1 combines with J gene TRBJ2-3, with D unresolved. Sequenced input: PBMCs. The CDR3 sequence: CARSLVYGADTQYF. In DNA, the CDR3 is TGCGCCAGAAGCTTGGTCTATGGGGCAGATACGCAGTATTTT.